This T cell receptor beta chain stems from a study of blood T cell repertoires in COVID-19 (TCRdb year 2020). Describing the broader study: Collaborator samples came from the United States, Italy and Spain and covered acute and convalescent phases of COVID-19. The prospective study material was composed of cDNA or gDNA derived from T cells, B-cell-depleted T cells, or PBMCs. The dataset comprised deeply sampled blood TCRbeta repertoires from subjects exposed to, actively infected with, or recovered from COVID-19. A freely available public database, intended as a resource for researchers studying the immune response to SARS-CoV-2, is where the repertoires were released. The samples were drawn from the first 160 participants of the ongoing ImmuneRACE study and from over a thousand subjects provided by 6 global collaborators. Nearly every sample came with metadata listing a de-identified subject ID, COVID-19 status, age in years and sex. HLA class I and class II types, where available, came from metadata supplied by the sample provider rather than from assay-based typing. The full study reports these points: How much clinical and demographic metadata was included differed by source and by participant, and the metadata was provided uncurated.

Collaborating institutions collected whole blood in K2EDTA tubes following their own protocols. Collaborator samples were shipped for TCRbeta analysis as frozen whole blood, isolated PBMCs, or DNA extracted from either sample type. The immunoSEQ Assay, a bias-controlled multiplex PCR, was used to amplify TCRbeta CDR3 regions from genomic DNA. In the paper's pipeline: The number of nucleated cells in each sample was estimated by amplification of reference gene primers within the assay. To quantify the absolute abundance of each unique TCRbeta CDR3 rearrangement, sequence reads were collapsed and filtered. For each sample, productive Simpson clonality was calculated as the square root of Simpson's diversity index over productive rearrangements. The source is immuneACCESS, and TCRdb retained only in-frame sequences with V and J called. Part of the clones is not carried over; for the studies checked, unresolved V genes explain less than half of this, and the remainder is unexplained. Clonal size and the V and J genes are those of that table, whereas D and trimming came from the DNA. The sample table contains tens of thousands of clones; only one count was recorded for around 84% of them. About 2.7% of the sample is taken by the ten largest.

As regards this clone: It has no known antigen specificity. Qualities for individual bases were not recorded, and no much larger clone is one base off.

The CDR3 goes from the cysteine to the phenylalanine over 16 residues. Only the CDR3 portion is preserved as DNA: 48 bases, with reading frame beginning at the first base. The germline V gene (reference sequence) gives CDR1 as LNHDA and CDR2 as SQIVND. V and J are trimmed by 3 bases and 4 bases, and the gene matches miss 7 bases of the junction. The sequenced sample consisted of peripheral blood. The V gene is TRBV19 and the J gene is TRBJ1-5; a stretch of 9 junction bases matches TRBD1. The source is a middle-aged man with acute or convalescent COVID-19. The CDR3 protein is CASSIGNRGLNQPQHF. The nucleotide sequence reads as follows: TGTGCCAGTAGTATCGGTAACAGGGGGCTAAATCAGCCCCAGCATTTT.